This TCR beta chain was retrieved from a study of T cell changes during pregnancy in multiple sclerosis. Germline loops: CDR1 GTSNPN, CDR2 SVGIG (reference sequence). Trimming left V 1 base short and J 6 bases short, with 13 bases between. This CDR3 has 14 residues. Here immunoSEQ multiplex PCR was the method, and the copy in TCRdb shows in-frame clones only, minus some. The sample lists tens of thousands of clones; more than 85% were seen once. The sequence was obtained from a female donor with multiple sclerosis, enrolled in a pregnancy study. The genes are TRBV30 and TRBJ1-5, with D perhaps matching TRBD1 (6 bases). Sequenced here: CD4+ T cells from peripheral blood mononuclear cells, sampled after pregnancy. This chain's CDR3 is CAWSAQGRSQPQHF. CDR3 in DNA: TGTGCCTGGAGTGCACAGGGAAGGAGTCAGCCCCAGCATTTT.